This TCR beta chain appears in the sequencing data of a study of blood T cell repertoires in COVID-19. Overall study: Donors in the United States, Italy and Spain gave samples during acute or convalescent COVID-19.

Trimming removed 5 bases at V and 0 bases at J, with 14 bases between. The CDR3 has 17 amino acids. Germline V gene sequence: CDR1 LNHDA, CDR2 SQIVND (reference sequence). As processed by the authors: Estimates of nucleated cell counts were drawn from the amplification of reference gene primers. Assay: immunoSEQ multiplex PCR; the TCRdb copy retains only in-frame clones and omits some. The V and J calls and clone size come from that table; D and trimming were worked out from the DNA. The top ten clones hold roughly 3.9% of a sample with 95,000 to 150,000 clones, more than 75% of them seen once. This TCR was recovered from a man in his 60s with acute or convalescent COVID-19. The sequenced sample was peripheral blood. The chain recombines TRBV19 with TRBJ2-6; no firm D call. The CDR3 nucleotides are TGTGCCAGTAGTGCGGTGCTGGATTCCTCTGGGGCCAACGTCCTGACTTTC. Its protein product is CASSAVLDSSGANVLTF.